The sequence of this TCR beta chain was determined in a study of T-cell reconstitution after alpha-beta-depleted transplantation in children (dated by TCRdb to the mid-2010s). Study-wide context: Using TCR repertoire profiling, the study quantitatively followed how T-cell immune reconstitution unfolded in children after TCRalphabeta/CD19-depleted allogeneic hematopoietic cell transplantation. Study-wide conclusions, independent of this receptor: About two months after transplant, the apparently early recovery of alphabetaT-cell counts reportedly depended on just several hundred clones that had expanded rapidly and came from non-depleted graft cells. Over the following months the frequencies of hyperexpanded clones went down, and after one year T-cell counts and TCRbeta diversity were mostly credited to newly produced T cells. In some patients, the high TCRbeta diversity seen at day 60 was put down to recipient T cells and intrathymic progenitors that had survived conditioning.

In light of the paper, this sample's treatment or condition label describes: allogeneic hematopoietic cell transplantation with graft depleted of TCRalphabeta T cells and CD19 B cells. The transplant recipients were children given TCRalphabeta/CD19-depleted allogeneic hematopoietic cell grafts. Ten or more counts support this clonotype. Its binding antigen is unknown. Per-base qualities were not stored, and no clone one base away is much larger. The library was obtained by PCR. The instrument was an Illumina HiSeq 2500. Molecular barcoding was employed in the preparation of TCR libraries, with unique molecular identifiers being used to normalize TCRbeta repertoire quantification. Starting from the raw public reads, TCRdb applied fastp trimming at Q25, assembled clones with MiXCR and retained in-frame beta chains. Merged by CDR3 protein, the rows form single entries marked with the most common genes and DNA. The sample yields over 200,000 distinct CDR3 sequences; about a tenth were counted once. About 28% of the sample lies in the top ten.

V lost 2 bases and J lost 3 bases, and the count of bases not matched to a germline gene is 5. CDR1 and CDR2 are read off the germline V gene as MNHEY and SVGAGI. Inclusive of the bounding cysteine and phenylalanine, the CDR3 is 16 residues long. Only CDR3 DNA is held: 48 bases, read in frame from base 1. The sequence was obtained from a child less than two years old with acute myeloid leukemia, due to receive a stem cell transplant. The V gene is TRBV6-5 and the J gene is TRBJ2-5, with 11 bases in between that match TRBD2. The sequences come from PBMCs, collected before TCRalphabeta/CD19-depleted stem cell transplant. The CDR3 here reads CASSYRLTSGEETQYF. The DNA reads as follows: TGTGCCAGCAGTTACAGGTTGACTAGCGGGGAAGAGACCCAGTACTTC.